The clone carrying this TCR beta chain was seen just once. Its target is unknown. The sample is drawn from a study of OX40 agonist ivuxolimab in advanced cancers. In the study overall: Across the patients, intravenous ivuxolimab was delivered every 2 weeks at 0.01 to 10 mg/kg. Broader study findings: At 0.1 to 3.0 mg/kg and by week 6, clonal expansion occurred in CD4+ and CD8+ blood T cells.

People who had autoimmune disease history or systemic immunosuppression were excluded. Assay used: immunoSEQ multiplex PCR; TCRdb lists only in-frame clones, some missing. The sample records roughly 48,000 clones, 70% to 90% being singletons. The receptor was isolated from an adult with an advanced solid tumor such as melanoma, head and neck, liver or kidney cancer. The sample consisted of CD4+ or CD8+ T cells sorted from blood, taken in a trial of the OX40 agonist ivuxolimab.

CDR3 sequence reads: CASSSVAGAGNEQFF. Written as DNA, the CDR3 is TGTGCCAGCAGCTCGGTAGCGGGGGCCGGGAATGAGCAGTTCTTC. This rearrangement joins TRBV7-3 to TRBJ2-1; 9 bases are shared with TRBD2. Per germline, CDR1 SGHTA and CDR2 FQGTGA. The CDR3 has 15 amino acids. The J segment lost 7 bases and the V segment lost 4 bases, leaving 8 bases of the junction unmatched. Combining the CDR3 with reference TRBV7-3 and TRBJ2-1 gives the whole variable domain GAGVSQTPSNKVTEKGKYVELRCDPISGHTALYWYRQSLGQGPEFLIYFQGTGAADDSGLPNDRFFAVRPEGSVSTLKIQRTERGDSAVYLCASSSVAGAGNEQFFGPGTRLTVL.